Listed below are T cell receptor beta chains from one sample, sequenced in a study of post-analysis software for immune sequencing data. TCRdb analysed the PCR reads with MiXCR anew, one entry per CDR3 protein. The repertoire consists of roughly 540,000 distinct CDR3 sequences, with 34% occurring once and the leading ten covering approximately 6%. Sequencing was carried out using blood. The source of these receptors is a girl aged 2-17 years with multiple sclerosis. CDR3s include the opening cysteine and the closing phenylalanine or tryptophan. The D gene is left open where the match is weak. Not all rows give a size; the values are once, few, many and, for expanded clones, a class.

abundance	d_gene	v_gene	j_gene	CDR3aa	CDR3nt
many	-	TRBV5-4	TRBJ1-2	CASSSLGEADYGYTF	TGTGCCAGCAGCTCTCTTGGGGAGGCTGACTATGGCTACACCTTC
-	TRBD1	TRBV7-8	TRBJ2-3	CASSKRTGGATDTQYF	TGTGCCAGCAGCAAACGGACAGGGGGCGCGACAGATACGCAGTATTTT
few	-	TRBV7-8	TRBJ2-6	CASSPTRGMTQANVLTF	TGTGCCAGCAGCCCAACTAGGGGGATGACACAGGCCAACGTCCTGACTTTC
few	-	TRBV29-1	TRBJ2-2	CSVPDGTGELFF	TGCAGCGTTCCCGATGGCACCGGGGAGCTGTTTTTT
few	-	TRBV24-1	TRBJ2-3	CATSEMGRGRDTQYF	TGTGCCACCAGTGAGATGGGAAGGGGAAGAGATACGCAGTATTTT
once	-	TRBV20-1	TRBJ2-5	CSEAGMSSYNEQYF	TGCAGTGAGGCAGGGATGAGCTCCTACAATGAGCAGTACTTC
few	-	TRBV3-1	TRBJ1-5	CASSQAGDQPQHF	TGTGCCAGCAGCCAGGCCGGGGATCAGCCCCAGCATTTT
-	-	TRBV7-2	TRBJ2-3	CASSKIVADTQYF	TGTGCCAGCAGCAAAATAGTTGCGGATACGCAGTATTTT
-	TRBD1	TRBV11-2	TRBJ2-1	CASSLAGTGSSYNEQFF	TGTGCCAGCAGCTTAGCCGGGACAGGGAGCTCCTACAATGAGCAGTTCTTC
many	-	TRBV6-5	TRBJ2-5	CASSSAAIPQETQYF	TGTGCCAGCAGTTCGGCGGCCATCCCGCAAGAGACCCAGTACTTC
-	-	TRBV7-2	TRBJ2-5	CASSLQGGAETQYF	TGTGCCAGCAGCTTACAAGGGGGGGCCGAGACCCAGTACTTC
few	-	TRBV6-1	TRBJ2-7	CACSGRGVSSYEQYF	TGTGCCTGTAGTGGAAGGGGGGTTAGCTCCTACGAGCAGTACTTC
-	TRBD2	TRBV12-3/TRBV12-4	TRBJ2-1	CASSSGTSSHNEQFF	TGTGCCAGCAGCTCGGGGACTAGCAGCCACAATGAGCAGTTCTTC
few	TRBD1	TRBV27	TRBJ1-6	CASRGGMTSRPLHF	TGTGCCAGCAGAGGGGGCATGACGAGTCGTCCCCTCCACTTT
many	-	TRBV7-9	TRBJ1-6	CASSLEGRLNSPLHF	TGTGCCAGCAGCTTAGAAGGCAGACTTAATTCACCCCTCCACTTT